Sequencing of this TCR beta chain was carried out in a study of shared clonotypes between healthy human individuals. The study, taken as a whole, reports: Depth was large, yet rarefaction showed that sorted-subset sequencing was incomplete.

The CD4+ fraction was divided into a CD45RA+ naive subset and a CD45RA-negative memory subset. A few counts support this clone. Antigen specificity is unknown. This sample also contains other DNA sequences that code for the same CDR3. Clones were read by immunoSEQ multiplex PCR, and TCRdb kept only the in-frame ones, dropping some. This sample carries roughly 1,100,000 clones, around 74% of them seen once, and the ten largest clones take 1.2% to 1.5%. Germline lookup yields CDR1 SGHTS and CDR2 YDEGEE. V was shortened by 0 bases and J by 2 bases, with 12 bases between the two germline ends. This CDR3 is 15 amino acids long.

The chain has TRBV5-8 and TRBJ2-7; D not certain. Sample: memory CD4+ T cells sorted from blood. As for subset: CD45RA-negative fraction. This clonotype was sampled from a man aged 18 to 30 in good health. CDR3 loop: CASSLGLGSPYEQYF. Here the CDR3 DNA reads TGTGCCAGCAGCTTGGGTCTGGGGTCCCCCTACGAGCAGTACTTC.